This T cell receptor (beta chain) is drawn from a study of T cells in Graves' hyperthyroidism and ophthalmopathy. Study outcomes and limitations: The model foresaw ophthalmopathy a median roughly 6 months prior to onset. Ophthalmopathy cases were set apart from stable hyperthyroidism by a 13 V-J model. Most clonotypes that expanded in the thyroid above 0.001 also showed up in blood.

The CDR3 regions of TCR beta were amplified from RNA transcripts. The HTBI primer set served for first-round RT-PCR of the TCR CDR3. TCRdb itself ran the multiplex PCR reads through MiXCR, one entry per CDR3 protein. Of hundreds of thousands of distinct CDR3 sequences in the sample, more than 15% are singletons; the top ten hold roughly 3.3%. Germline V lookup: CDR1 DFQATT, CDR2 SNEGSKA (reference sequence). V lost 0 bases and J lost 5, with 10 bases in between. The CDR3 runs to 13 residues. This clonotype was seen repeatedly, ten times or more. Its antigen is currently unknown. The source material was blood. The receptor was isolated from a woman in her 40s with Graves' ophthalmopathy. V usage is TRBV20-1 and J usage is TRBJ2-5; D uncertain. In DNA, the CDR3 is TGCAGTGCTAGAGATCCTATGGTCGAGACCCAGTACTTC. This codes for CSARDPMVETQYF.